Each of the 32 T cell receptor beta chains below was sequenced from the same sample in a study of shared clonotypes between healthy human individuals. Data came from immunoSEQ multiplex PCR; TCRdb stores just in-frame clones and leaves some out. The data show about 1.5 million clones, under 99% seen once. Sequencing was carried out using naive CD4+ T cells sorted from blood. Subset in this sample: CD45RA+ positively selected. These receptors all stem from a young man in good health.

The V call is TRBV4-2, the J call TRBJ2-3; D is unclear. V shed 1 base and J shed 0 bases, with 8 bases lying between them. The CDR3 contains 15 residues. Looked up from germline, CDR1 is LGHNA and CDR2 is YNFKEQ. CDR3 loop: CASSQAMTSTDTQYF. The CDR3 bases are TGTGCCAGCAGCCAAGCCATGACTAGCACAGATACGCAGTATTTT.

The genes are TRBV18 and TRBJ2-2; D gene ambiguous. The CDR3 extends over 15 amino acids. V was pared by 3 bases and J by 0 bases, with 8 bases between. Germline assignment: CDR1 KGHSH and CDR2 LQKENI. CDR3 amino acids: CASSPATTNTGELFF. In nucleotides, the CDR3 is TGTGCCAGCTCACCGGCAACCACGAACACCGGGGAGCTGTTTTTT.

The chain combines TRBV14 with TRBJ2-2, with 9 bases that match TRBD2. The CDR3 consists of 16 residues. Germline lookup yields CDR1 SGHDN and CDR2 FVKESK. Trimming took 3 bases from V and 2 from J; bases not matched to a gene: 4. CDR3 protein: CASSQLTSGNTGELFF. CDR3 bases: TGTGCCAGCAGCCAGTTGACTAGCGGTAACACCGGGGAGCTGTTTTTT.

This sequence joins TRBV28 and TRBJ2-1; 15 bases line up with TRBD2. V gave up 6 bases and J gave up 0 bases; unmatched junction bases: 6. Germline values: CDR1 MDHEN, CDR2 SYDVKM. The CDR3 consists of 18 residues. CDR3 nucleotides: TGTGCCAGCAGACTGGGACTAGCGGGAGGAGACTCCTACAATGAGCAGTTCTTC. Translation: CASRLGLAGGDSYNEQFF.

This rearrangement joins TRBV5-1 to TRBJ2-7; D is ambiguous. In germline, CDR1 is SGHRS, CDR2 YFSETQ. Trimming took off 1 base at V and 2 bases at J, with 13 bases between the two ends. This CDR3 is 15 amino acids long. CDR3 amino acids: CASSLNGPSAYEQYF. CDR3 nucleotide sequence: TGCGCCAGCAGCTTGAATGGTCCCAGCGCCTACGAGCAGTACTTC.

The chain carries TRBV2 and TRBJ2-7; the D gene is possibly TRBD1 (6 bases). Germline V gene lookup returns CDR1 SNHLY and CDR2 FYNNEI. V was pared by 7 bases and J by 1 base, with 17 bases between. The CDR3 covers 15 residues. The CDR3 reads CASTSSLTGSYEQYF. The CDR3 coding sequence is TGTGCCAGCACCTCTTCCCTGACAGGTTCCTACGAGCAGTACTTC.

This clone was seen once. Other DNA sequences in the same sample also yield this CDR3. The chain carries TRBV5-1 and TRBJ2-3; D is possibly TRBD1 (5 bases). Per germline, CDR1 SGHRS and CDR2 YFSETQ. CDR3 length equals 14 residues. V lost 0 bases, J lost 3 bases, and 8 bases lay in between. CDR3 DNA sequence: TGCGCCAGCAGCTTGGTTCAGGGAACAGATACGCAGTATTTT. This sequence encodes CASSLVQGTDTQYF.

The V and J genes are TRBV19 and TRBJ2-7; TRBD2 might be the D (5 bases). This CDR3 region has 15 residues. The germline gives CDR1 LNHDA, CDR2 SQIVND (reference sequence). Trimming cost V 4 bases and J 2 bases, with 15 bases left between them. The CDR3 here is CASSRGWETAYEQYF. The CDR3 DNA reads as TGTGCCAGTAGTAGGGGATGGGAGACGGCCTACGAGCAGTACTTC.

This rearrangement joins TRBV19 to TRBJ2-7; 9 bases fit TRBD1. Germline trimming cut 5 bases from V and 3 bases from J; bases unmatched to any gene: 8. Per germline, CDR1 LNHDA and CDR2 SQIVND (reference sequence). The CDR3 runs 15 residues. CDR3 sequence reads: CASSGPGQGGYEQYF. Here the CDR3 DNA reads TGTGCCAGTAGTGGCCCGGGACAGGGTGGCTACGAGCAGTACTTC.

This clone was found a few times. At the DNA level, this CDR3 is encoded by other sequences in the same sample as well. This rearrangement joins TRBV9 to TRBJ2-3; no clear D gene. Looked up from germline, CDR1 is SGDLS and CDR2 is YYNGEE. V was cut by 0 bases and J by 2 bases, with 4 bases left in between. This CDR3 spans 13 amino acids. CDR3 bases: TGTGCCAGCAGCGTAGCCCCCACAGATACGCAGTATTTT. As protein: CASSVAPTDTQYF.

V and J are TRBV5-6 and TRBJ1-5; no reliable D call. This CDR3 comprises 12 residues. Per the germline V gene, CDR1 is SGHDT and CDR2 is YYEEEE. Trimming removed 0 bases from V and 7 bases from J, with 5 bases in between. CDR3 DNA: TGTGCCAGCAGCTTGGGGGCCCAGCCCCAGCATTTT. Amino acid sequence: CASSLGAQPQHF.

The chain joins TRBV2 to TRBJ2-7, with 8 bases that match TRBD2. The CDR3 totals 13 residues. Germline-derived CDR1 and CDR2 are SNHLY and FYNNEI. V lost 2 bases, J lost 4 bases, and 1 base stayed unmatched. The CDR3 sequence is CASSEREGYEQYF. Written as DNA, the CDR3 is TGTGCCAGCAGTGAACGGGAGGGTTACGAGCAGTACTTC.

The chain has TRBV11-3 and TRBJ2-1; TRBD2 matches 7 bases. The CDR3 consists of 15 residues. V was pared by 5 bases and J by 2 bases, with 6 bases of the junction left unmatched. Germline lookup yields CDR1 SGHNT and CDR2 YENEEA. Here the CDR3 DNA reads TGTGCCAGCAGCCGGGGACTACAGGCCTACAATGAGCAGTTCTTC. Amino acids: CASSRGLQAYNEQFF.

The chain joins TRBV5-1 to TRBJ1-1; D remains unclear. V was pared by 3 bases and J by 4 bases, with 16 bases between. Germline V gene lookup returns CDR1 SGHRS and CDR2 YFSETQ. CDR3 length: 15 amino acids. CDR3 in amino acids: CASSSTTPPGTEAFF. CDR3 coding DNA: TGCGCCAGCAGCTCTACGACTCCTCCGGGCACTGAAGCTTTCTTT.

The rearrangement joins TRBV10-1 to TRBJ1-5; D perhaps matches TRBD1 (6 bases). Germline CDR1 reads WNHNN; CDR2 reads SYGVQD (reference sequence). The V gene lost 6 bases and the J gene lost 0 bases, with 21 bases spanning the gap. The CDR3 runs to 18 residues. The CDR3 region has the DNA TGCGCCAGCAGGTTGACAGGATCTATATTCTATAGCAATCAGCCCCAGCATTTT. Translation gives CASRLTGSIFYSNQPQHF.

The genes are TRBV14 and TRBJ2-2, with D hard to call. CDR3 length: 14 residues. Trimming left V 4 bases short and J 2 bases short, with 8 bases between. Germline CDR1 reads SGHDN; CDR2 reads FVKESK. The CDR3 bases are TGTGCCAGCAGCCTTACTACCAACACCGGGGAGCTGTTTTTT. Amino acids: CASSLTTNTGELFF.

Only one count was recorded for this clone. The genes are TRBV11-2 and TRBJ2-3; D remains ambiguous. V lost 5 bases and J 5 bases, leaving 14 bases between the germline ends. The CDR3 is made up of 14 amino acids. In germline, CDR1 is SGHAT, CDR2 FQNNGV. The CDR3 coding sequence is TGTGCCAGCAGCCGACCGAGGAACGAAGATACGCAGTATTTT. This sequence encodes CASSRPRNEDTQYF.

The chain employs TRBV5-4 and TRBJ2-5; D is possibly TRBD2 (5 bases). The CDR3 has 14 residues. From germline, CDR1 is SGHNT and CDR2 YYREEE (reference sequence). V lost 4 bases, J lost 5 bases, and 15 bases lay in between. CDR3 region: CASSQREGGETQYF. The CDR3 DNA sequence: TGTGCCAGCAGCCAACGCGAGGGCGGGGAGACCCAGTACTTC.

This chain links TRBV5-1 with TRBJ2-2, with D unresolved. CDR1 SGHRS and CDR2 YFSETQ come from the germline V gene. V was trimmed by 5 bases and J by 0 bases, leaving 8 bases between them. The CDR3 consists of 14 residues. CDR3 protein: CASSLQTNTGELFF. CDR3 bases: TGCGCCAGCAGTCTGCAGACGAACACCGGGGAGCTGTTTTTT.

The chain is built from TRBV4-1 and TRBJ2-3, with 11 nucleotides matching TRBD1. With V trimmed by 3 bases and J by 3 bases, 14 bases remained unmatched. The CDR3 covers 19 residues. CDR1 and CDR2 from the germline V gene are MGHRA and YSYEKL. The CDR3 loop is CASSQEGLSGTGGTDTQYF. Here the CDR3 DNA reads TGCGCCAGCAGCCAGGAGGGACTTTCCGGGACAGGGGGGACAGATACGCAGTATTTT.

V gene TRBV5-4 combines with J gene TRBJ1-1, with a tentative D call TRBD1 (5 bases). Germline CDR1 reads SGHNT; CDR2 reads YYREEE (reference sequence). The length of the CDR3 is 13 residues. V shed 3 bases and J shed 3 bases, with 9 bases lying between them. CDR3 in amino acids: CASSSGRDTEAFF. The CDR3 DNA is TGTGCCAGCAGCTCGGGCAGGGACACTGAAGCTTTCTTT.

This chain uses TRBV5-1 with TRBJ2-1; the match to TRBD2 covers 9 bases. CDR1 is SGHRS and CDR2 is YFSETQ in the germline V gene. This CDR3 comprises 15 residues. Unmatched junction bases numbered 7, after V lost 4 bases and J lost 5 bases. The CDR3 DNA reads TGCGCCAGCAGCCCCCAGACTAGCGGTGACAATGAGCAGTTCTTC. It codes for CASSPQTSGDNEQFF.

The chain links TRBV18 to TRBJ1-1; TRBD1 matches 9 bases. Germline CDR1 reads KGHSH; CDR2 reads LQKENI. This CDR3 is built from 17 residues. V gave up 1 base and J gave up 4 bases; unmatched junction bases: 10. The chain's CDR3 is CASSPRVQGAATTEAFF. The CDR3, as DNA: TGTGCCAGCTCACCACGGGTACAGGGGGCCGCGACCACTGAAGCTTTCTTT.

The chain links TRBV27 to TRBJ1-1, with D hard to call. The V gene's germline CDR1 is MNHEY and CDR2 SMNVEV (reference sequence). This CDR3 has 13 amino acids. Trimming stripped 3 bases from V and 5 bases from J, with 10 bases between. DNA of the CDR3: TGTGCCAGCAGTTTGAGCACCGGGACTGAAGCTTTCTTT. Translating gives CASSLSTGTEAFF.

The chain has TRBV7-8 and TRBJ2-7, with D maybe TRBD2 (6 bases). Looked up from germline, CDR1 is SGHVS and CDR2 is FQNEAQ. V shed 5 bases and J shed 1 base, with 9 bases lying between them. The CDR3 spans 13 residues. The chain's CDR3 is CASSRRESYEQYF. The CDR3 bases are TGTGCCAGCAGCCGCCGGGAGTCCTACGAGCAGTACTTC.

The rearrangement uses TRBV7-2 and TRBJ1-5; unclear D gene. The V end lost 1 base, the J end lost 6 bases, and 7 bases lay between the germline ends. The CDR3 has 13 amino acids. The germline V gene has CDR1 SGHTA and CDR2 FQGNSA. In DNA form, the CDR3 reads TGTGCCAGCAGCTTAGTCTATCTTCAGCCCCAGCATTTT. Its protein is CASSLVYLQPQHF.

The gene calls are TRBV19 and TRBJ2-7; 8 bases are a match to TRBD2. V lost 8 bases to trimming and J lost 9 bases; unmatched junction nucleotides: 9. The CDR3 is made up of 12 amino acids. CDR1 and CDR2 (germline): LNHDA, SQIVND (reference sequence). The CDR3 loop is CASRSGGAVQYF. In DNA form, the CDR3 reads TGTGCCAGTCGCAGCGGGGGTGCGGTGCAGTACTTC.

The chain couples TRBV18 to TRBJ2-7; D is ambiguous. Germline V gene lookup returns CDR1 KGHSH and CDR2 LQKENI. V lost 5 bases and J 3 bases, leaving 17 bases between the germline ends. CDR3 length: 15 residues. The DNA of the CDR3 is TGTGCCAGCTCAACGGACGGTCCCCAACGCTACGAGCAGTACTTC. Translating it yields CASSTDGPQRYEQYF.

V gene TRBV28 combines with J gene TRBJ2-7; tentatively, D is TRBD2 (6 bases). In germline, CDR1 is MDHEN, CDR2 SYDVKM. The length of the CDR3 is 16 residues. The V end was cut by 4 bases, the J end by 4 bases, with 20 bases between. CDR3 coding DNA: TGTGCCAGCAGTTCCCCCGGGGGTAGGGGAGGATACGAGCAGTACTTC. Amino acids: CASSSPGGRGGYEQYF. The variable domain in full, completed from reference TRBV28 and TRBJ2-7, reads DVKVTQSSRYLVKRTGEKVFLECVQDMDHENMFWYRQDPGLGLRLIYFSYDVKMKEKGDIPEGYSVSREKKERFSLILESASTNQTSMYLCASSSPGGRGGYEQYFGPGTRLTVT.

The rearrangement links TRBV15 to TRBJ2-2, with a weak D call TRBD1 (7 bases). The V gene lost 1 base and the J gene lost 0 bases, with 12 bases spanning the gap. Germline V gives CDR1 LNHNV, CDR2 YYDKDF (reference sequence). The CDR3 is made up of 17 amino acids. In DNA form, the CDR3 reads TGTGCCACCAGCAGAGGACAGGGACTCTCGAACACCGGGGAGCTGTTTTTT. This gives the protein CATSRGQGLSNTGELFF. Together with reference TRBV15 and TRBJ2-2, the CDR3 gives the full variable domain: DAMVIQNPRYQVTQFGKPVTLSCSQTLNHNVMYWYQQKSSQAPKLLFHYYDKDFNNEADTPDNFQSRRPNTSFCFLDIRSPGLGDTAMYLCATSRGQGLSNTGELFFGEGSRLTVL.

Here the CDR3 reads CASSAGLAGYTDTQYF. CDR3 bases: TGTGCCAGCAGTGCCGGACTAGCGGGTTACACAGATACGCAGTATTTT. V usage is TRBV25-1 and J usage is TRBJ2-3, with 11 bases identical to TRBD2. V lost 4 bases, J lost 2 bases, and 5 bases stayed unmatched. The germline gives CDR1 MGHDK, CDR2 SYGVNS. There are 16 residues in the CDR3.

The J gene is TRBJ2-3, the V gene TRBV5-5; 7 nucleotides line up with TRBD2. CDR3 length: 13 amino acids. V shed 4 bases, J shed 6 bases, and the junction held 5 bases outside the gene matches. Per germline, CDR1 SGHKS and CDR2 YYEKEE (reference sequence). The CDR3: CASSPVGGDTQYF. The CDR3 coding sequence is TGTGCCAGCAGCCCGGTCGGGGGGGATACGCAGTATTTT.